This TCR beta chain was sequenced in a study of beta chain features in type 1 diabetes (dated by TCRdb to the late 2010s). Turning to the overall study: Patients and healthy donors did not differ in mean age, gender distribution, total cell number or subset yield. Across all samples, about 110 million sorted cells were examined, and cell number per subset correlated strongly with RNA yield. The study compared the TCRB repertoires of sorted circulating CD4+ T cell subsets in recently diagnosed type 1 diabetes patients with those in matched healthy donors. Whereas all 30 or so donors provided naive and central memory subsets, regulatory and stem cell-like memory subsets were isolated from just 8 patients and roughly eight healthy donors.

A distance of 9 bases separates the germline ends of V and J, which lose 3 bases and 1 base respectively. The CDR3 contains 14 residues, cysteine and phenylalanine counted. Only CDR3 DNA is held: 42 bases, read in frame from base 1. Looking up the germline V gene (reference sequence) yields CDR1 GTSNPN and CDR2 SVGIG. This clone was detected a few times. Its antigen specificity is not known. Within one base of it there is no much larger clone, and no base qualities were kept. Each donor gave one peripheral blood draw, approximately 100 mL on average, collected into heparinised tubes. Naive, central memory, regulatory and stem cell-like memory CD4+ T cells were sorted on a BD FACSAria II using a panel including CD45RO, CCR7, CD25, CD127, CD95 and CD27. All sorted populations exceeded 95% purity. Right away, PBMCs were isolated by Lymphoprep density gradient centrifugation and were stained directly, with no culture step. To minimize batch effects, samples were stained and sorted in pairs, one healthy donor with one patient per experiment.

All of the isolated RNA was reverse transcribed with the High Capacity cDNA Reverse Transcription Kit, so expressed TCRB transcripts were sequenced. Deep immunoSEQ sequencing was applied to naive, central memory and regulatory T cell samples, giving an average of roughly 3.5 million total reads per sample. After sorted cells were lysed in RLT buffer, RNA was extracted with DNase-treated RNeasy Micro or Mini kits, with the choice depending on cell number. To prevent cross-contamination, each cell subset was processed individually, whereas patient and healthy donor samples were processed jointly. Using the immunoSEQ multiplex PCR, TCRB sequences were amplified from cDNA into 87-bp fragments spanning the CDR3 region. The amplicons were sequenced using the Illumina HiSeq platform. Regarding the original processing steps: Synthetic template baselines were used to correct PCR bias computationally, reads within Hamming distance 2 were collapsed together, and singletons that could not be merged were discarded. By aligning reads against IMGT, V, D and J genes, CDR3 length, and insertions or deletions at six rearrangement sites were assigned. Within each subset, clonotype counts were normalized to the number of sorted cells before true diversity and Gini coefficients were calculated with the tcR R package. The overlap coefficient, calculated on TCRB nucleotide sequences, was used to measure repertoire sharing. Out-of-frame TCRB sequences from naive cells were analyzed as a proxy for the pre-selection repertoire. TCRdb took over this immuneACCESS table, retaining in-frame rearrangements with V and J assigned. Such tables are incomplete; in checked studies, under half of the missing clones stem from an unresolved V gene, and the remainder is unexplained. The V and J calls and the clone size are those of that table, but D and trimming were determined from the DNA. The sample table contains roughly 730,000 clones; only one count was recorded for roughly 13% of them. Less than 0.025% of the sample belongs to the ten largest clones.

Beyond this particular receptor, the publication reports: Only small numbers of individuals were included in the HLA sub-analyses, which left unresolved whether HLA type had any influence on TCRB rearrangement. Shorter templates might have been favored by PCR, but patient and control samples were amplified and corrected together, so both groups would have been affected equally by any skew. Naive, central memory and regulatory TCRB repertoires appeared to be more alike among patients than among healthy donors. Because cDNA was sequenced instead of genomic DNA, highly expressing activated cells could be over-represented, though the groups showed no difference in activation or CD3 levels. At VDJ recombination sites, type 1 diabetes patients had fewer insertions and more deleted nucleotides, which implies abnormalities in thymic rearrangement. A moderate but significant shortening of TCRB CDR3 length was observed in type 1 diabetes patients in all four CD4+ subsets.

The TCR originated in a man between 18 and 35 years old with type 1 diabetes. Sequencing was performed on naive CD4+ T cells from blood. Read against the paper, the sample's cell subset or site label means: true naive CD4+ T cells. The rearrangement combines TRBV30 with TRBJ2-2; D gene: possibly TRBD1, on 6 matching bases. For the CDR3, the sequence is CAWRTQGNTGELFF. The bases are TGTGCCTGGAGAACACAGGGGAACACCGGGGAGCTGTTTTTT.